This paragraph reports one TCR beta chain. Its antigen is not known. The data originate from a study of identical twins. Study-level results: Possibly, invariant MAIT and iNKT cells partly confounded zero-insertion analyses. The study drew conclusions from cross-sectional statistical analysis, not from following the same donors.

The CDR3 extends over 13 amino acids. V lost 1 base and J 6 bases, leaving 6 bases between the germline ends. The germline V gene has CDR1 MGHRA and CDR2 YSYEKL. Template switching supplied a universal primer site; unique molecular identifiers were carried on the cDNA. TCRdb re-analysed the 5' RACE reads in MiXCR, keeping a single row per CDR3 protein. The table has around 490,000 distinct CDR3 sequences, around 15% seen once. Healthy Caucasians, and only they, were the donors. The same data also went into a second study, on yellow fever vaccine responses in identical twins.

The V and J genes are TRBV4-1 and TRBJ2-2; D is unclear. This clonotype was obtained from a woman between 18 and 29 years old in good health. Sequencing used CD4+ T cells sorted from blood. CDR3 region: CASSQVGAGELFF. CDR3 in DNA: TGCGCCAGCAGCCAAGTTGGGGCCGGGGAGCTGTTTTTT.